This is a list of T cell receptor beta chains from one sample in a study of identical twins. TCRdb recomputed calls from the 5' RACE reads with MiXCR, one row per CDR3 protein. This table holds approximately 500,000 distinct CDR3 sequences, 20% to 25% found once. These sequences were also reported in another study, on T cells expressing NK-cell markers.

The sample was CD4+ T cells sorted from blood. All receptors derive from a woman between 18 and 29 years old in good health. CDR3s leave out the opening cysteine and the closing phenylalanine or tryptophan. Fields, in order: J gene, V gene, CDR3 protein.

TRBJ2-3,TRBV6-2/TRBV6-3,ASREVSTDTQY
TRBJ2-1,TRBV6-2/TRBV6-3,ASSYVNGNSLDEQF
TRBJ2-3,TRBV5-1,ASGKSGTPGGDTQY
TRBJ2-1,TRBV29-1,SVGGLAGDNEQF
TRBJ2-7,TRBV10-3,AIRTGGTYEQY
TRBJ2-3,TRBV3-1,ASSQRGPTDTQY
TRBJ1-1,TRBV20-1,SAVRGANTEAF
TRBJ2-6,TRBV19,ASSIVGQGANVLT
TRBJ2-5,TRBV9,ASSVAPEGETQY
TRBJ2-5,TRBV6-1,ASSRLAEETQY
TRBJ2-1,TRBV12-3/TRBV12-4,ASTGTAVVNEQF
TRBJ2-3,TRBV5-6,ASSLEVTDTQY
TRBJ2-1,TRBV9,ASSDRDRSYNEQF
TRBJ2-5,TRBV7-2,ASSLSKDLQESQY
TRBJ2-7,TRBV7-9,ASSLGTISEQY
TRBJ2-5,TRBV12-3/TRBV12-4,ASRRGQSGETQY
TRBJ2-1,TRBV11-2,ASSYPLRGITYNEQF
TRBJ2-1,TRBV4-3,ASSQDWGRRVSEQF
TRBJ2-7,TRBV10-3,AISEGDYEQY
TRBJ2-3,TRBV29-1,SVVKSILTDTQY
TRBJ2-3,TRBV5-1,ASSLVAGLNTDTQY
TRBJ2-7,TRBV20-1,SASLTSGPYEQY
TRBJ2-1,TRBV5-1,ASSLELAYNEQF
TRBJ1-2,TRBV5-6,ASSLKGTANGYT
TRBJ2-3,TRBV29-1,SVETQSDTQY
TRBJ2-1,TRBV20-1,SASVLAGTDDEQF
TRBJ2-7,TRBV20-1,SAYRARGPYEQY
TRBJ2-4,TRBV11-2,ASSLKMMKGAVLAKNIQY
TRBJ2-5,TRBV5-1,ASSSGPQGETQY
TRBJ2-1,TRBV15,ATSSRTGNDEQF
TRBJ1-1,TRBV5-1,ASSPGAGEMNTEAF
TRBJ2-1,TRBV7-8,ASSLSGGVVEQF
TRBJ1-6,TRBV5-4,ASTTWGGRDSPLH
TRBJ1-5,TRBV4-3,ASSLERSGVQPQH
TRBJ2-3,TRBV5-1,ASSLEPAGVADTQY
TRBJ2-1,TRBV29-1,SVMKNNEQF
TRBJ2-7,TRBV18,ASSPTGPGSPHEQY
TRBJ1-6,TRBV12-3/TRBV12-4,ASTLRGGYSPLH
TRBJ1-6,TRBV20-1,SARQGGNSPLH
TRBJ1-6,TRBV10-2,ASRKGRDRSPLH
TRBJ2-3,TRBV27,ARVPRELGTDTQY
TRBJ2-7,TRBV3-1,ASSQRLSEQY
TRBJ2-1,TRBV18,ASSPGLAGDNEQF
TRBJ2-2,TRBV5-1,ASSLSLVNTGELF
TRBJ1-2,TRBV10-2,ASSENRVGYT
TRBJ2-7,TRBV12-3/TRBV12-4,ATQQGGTYEQY
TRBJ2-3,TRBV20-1,SAPAGGNTDTQY
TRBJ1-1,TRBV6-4,ASSPSGLLNTEAF
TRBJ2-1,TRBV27,ASSPSGGNSNEQF
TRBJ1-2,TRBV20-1,SARVYTIGGYT
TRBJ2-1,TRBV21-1,ASSNPGTPEVTPHNEQF
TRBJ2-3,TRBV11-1,ASSLTGGPNTQY